One and the same sample provided the 26 T cell receptor beta chains below, sequenced in a study of identical twins (dated by TCRdb to the mid-2010s). Library creation used 5' RACE. Instrument used: Illumina HiSeq 2000. In TCRdb, the public reads were trimmed at Q25 with fastp and aligned with MiXCR, with productive beta chains retained. Rows are unified per CDR3 protein, each entry keeping the most common DNA and genes. The sample yields 550,000 to 700,000 distinct CDR3 sequences; roughly 20% were counted once. The ten most abundant clones make up about 4.3% of the sample. This sample was shared with a second study, whose subject was T cells expressing NK-cell markers.

The sample comprised PBMCs. These receptors all come from a woman between 18 and 29 years old in good health.

This clonotype has a handful of counts. The chain recombines TRBV20-1 with TRBJ2-3; 13 bases are a match to TRBD2. This CDR3 is 18 amino acids long. Germline-derived CDR1 and CDR2 are DFQATT and SNEGSKA (reference sequence). V lost 1 base, J lost 4 bases, and 11 bases stayed unmatched. Written as DNA, the CDR3 is TGCAGTGCTAGAGCACCCTTAGGACTAGCGGGAGCTGCAGATACGCAGTATTTT. It translates to CSARAPLGLAGAADTQYF.

This clonotype was observed many times. V and J are TRBV3-1 and TRBJ1-2; 8 positions agree with TRBD1. Per the germline V gene, CDR1 is LGHDT and CDR2 is YNNKEL (reference sequence). The CDR3 runs to 15 residues. The J segment lost 6 bases and the V segment lost 4 bases, leaving 10 bases of the junction unmatched. CDR3 coding DNA: TGTGCCAGCAGCCCCCTGACAGGGGCAGAAAATGGCTACACCTTC. Translating it yields CASSPLTGAENGYTF. Drawing the rest from reference TRBV3-1 and TRBJ1-2, the complete variable domain is DTAVSQTPKYLVTQMGNDKSIKCEQNLGHDTMYWYKQDSKKFLKIMFSYNNKELIINETVPNRFSPKSPDKAHLNLHINSLELGDSAVYFCASSPLTGAENGYTFGSGTRLTVV.

J is TRBJ2-5 and V is TRBV12-3 or TRBV12-4; 7 positions agree with TRBD2. V was clipped by 9 bases and J by 3 bases; unmatched bases: 10. The CDR3 is 14 residues long. The CDR3 sequence: CASGSSLAKETQYF. In nucleotides, the CDR3 is TGTGCCAGTGGGTCTTCACTAGCGAAAGAGACCCAGTACTTC.

At least ten counts were recorded for this clonotype. This chain joins TRBV12-3 or TRBV12-4 and TRBJ2-1, with D uncertain. The CDR3 covers 12 residues. Trimming cost V 6 bases and J 8 bases, with 11 bases left between them. The chain's CDR3 is CASSLGSHEQFF. The CDR3, as DNA: TGTGCCAGCAGCCTAGGGTCCCATGAGCAGTTCTTC.

This chain links TRBV29-1 with TRBJ2-7, with 13 bases identical to TRBD2. CDR3 size: 13 residues. CDR1 and CDR2 (germline): SQVTM, ANQGSEA. With V trimmed by 6 bases and J by 4 bases, 3 bases remained unmatched. The CDR3 DNA reads as TGCAGCGTCTGGACTAGCGGGAGTTACGAGCAGTACTTC. It translates to CSVWTSGSYEQYF.

The chain employs TRBV5-5 and TRBJ2-1, with 8 bases fitting TRBD2. V shed 2 bases, J shed 9 bases, and the junction held 10 bases outside the gene matches. The CDR3 has 15 amino acids. Germline V lookup: CDR1 SGHKS, CDR2 YYEKEE (reference sequence). The CDR3 DNA reads TGTGCCAGCAGCTTTCGGCCAGCGGGAGATGGTGAGCAGTTCTTC. Translating gives CASSFRPAGDGEQFF.

The chain has TRBV12-3 or TRBV12-4 and TRBJ2-1; D unresolved. V lost 5 bases and J lost 14, with 19 bases in between. The CDR3 is 13 residues long. The DNA for the CDR3 is TGTGCCAGCAGTCCTACCCTAATCCGTGGGGAGTTCTTC. Translated: CASSPTLIRGEFF.

The chain recombines TRBV7-2 with TRBJ2-1, with D perhaps given as TRBD1 or TRBD2 (6 bases each). Trimming cost V 1 base and J 6 bases, with 10 bases left between them. This CDR3 comprises 14 residues. Germline lookup yields CDR1 SGHTA and CDR2 FQGNSA. The CDR3 region has the DNA TGTGCCAGCAGCTTAGACCGGGGGCGCAATGAGCAGTTCTTC. It translates to CASSLDRGRNEQFF.

The chain joins TRBV12-3 or TRBV12-4 to TRBJ2-7, with TRBD1 identical over 8 bases. Unmatched junction bases numbered 5, after V lost 5 bases and J lost 2 bases. The CDR3 covers 14 residues. CDR3 bases: TGTGCCAGCAGTCTACAACAGGGGGCCTACGAGCAGTACTTC. It translates to CASSLQQGAYEQYF.

V is TRBV9 and J is TRBJ2-5; tentative D call: TRBD2 (5 bases). Per the germline V gene, CDR1 is SGDLS and CDR2 is YYNGEE. V shed 4 bases and J shed 4 bases, with 14 bases lying between them. This CDR3 has 14 residues. Here the CDR3 reads CASSPRSAGETQYF. CDR3 DNA sequence: TGTGCCAGCAGCCCCCGGTCCGCGGGAGAGACCCAGTACTTC.

The chain employs TRBV7-2 and TRBJ2-1; TRBD2 matches at 7 bases. The germline V gene encodes CDR1 SGHTA and CDR2 FQGNSA. This CDR3 is built from 15 residues. The J segment lost 6 bases and the V segment lost 5 bases, leaving 10 bases of the junction unmatched. CDR3 bases: TGTGCCAGCAGCCGAGCGGGATTGCGGGGCAATGAGCAGTTCTTC. Translating it yields CASSRAGLRGNEQFF.

V is TRBV7-9 and J is TRBJ2-1, with TRBD2 identical over 8 bases. CDR3 size: 15 residues. The germline V gene encodes CDR1 SEHNR and CDR2 FQNEAQ (reference sequence). The V gene end was trimmed by 2 bases and the J gene end by 6 bases; junction bases not matched to a gene: 6. The CDR3 protein is CASSLFQREINEQFF. In DNA form, the CDR3 reads TGTGCCAGCAGCTTATTTCAGCGGGAGATCAATGAGCAGTTCTTC.

The chain is built from TRBV15 and TRBJ2-5; no definite D call. The V end was cut by 5 bases, the J end by 2 bases, with 12 bases between. The germline CDR1 and CDR2 sequences are LNHNV and YYDKDF (reference sequence). This CDR3 has 14 residues. CDR3 in amino acids: CATSPDGPQETQYF. The CDR3, as DNA: TGTGCCACCAGCCCGGATGGCCCACAAGAGACCCAGTACTTC.

This clonotype was observed at least ten times. The chain links TRBV20-1 to TRBJ2-3, with 8 bases fitting TRBD2. The germline V gene has CDR1 DFQATT and CDR2 SNEGSKA (reference sequence). The CDR3 length is 14 residues. The V segment lost 6 bases and the J segment 3 bases; nucleotides outside the gene matches: 8. CDR3 in DNA: TGCAGTGCCTCGGGACTAGATGTGACAGATACGCAGTATTTT. Translation: CSASGLDVTDTQYF.

The chain joins TRBV4-2 to TRBJ2-7, with TRBD2 matching over 8 bases. The junction had 8 bases not matched to a gene; V was cut back by 4 bases and J by 0 bases. Germline values: CDR1 LGHNA, CDR2 YNFKEQ. The CDR3 has 16 residues. In DNA form, the CDR3 reads TGTGCCAGCAGCCCCGTACGGGAGGGCCCCTCCTACGAGCAGTACTTC. Protein sequence: CASSPVREGPSYEQYF.

The V and J genes are TRBV12-3 or TRBV12-4 and TRBJ2-6; D call uncertain. This CDR3 has 16 amino acids. V was clipped by 6 bases and J by 0 bases, with 12 bases between them. This chain's CDR3 is CASSHDRSSGANVLTF. CDR3 DNA sequence: TGTGCCAGCAGCCATGACCGTAGCTCTGGGGCCAACGTCCTGACTTTC.

The table lists this clonotype with a few counts. The chain joins TRBV7-8 to TRBJ1-2; D call uncertain. Trimming removed 5 bases from V and 3 bases from J, with 10 bases in between. CDR3 length equals 13 residues. Germline V lookup: CDR1 SGHVS, CDR2 FQNEAQ. The CDR3 DNA follows: TGTGCCAGCAGCCAGAGGATCTACTATGGCTACACCTTC. Protein product: CASSQRIYYGYTF. Full variable domain (outside the CDR3, taken from reference TRBV7-8 and TRBJ1-2): GAGVSQSPRYKVAKRGQDVALRCDPISGHVSLFWYQQALGQGPEFLTYFQNEAQLDKSGLPSDRFFAERPEGSVSTLKIQRTQQEDSAVYLCASSQRIYYGYTFGSGTRLTVV.

The rearrangement links TRBV6-8 to TRBJ1-5; D possibly corresponds to TRBD1 (6 bases). V shed 6 bases and J shed 1 base, with 19 bases lying between them. Per germline, CDR1 MNHGY and CDR2 SAAAGT. CDR3 length: 17 residues. The DNA for the CDR3 is TGTGCCAGCAGCCGACTGACAGGCGGGGTAAGCAATCAGCCCCAGCATTTT. The encoded protein is CASSRLTGGVSNQPQHF.

This clonotype was observed many times. The V gene is TRBV10-3, the J gene TRBJ2-3; 8 nucleotides agree with TRBD2. From germline, CDR1 is ENHRY and CDR2 SYGVKD. J gave up 1 base and V 6 bases, and 0 bases lay outside the gene matches. CDR3 size: 13 residues. The chain's CDR3 is CAIRTSGTDTQYF. The DNA of the CDR3 is TGTGCCATCAGGACTAGCGGCACAGATACGCAGTATTTT.

This clonotype has only a few counts. V gene TRBV20-1 combines with J gene TRBJ1-1; tentatively, D is TRBD1 (5 bases). Germline CDR1 and CDR2: DFQATT and SNEGSKA (reference sequence). The CDR3 has 14 amino acids. V lost 2 bases and J 5 bases, leaving 15 bases between the germline ends. In DNA form, the CDR3 reads TGCAGTGCTAGAATAAGATCGGGACGGACTGAAGCTTTCTTT. This encodes CSARIRSGRTEAFF.

This clonotype has at least ten counts. This chain joins TRBV10-3 and TRBJ2-1; 9 nucleotides align to TRBD1. The trim removed 10 bases at V and 4 bases at J, leaving 8 bases unmatched. Germline V lookup: CDR1 ENHRY, CDR2 SYGVKD. The CDR3 covers 14 residues. This chain's CDR3 is CATSGQGRYNEQFF. The CDR3 DNA is TGTGCCACTTCTGGACAGGGGCGATACAATGAGCAGTTCTTC.

The V call is TRBV20-1, the J call TRBJ1-5, with 7 bases lining up with TRBD1. CDR3 length: 12 amino acids. V was clipped by 6 bases and J by 4 bases; unmatched bases: 3. CDR1 is DFQATT, CDR2 SNEGSKA, per germline (reference sequence). The CDR3: CSATDRNQPQHF. The CDR3 DNA reads as TGCAGTGCCACGGACAGGAATCAGCCCCAGCATTTT.

The chain is built from TRBV7-2 and TRBJ2-7; D is ambiguous. This CDR3 is 15 amino acids long. The germline gives CDR1 SGHTA, CDR2 FQGNSA. Trimming took 2 bases from V and 0 from J, leaving 11 bases between them. CDR3 residues: CASSLLAAISYEQYF. DNA for the CDR3: TGTGCCAGCAGCTTACTGGCGGCCATCTCCTACGAGCAGTACTTC. Supplemented by reference TRBV7-2 and TRBJ2-7, the full variable domain reads GAGVSQSPSNKVTEKGKDVELRCDPISGHTALYWYRQSLGQGLEFLIYFQGNSAPDKSGLPSDRFSAERTGGSVSTLTIQRTQQEDSAVYLCASSLLAAISYEQYFGPGTRLTVT.

This clonotype was observed a few times. This chain links TRBV7-2 with TRBJ2-7, with TRBD2 identical over 13 bases. CDR1 and CDR2 (germline): SGHTA, FQGNSA. This CDR3 has 16 residues. With V trimmed by 4 bases and J by 1 base, 4 bases remained unmatched. CDR3 nucleotide sequence: TGTGCCAGCAGCTCTTCGACTAGCGGGGGGTCCTACGAGCAGTACTTC. Amino acid sequence: CASSSSTSGGSYEQYF.

This clonotype has a count of ten or more. This rearrangement joins TRBV12-3 or TRBV12-4 to TRBJ2-3, with 9 nucleotides matching TRBD2. CDR3 length: 15 residues. After removal of 6 bases from V and 4 bases from J, the junction contained 8 bases not matched to a gene. The CDR3 region is CASRPGLAGSDTQYF. Written as DNA, the CDR3 is TGTGCCAGCAGGCCGGGACTAGCTGGGTCAGATACGCAGTATTTT.

The V call is TRBV5-1, the J call TRBJ2-7; D is tentatively TRBD1 or TRBD2 (6 bases each). The CDR3 runs to 16 residues. V was pared by 0 bases and J by 2 bases, with 15 bases between. Germline assignment: CDR1 SGHRS and CDR2 YFSETQ. CDR3 amino acids: CASSLARGGFPYEQYF. The CDR3 DNA sequence: TGCGCCAGCAGCTTGGCAAGAGGGGGGTTTCCCTACGAGCAGTACTTC.